One and the same sample provided the 29 T cell receptor beta chains below, sequenced in a study of PD-1 blockade in classical Hodgkin lymphoma. Time point defined: cycle 4 day 1 (C4D1), after 6 weeks of nivolumab. All trial patients relapsed after autologous stem cell transplantation. Assay: immunoSEQ multiplex PCR; the TCRdb copy retains only in-frame clones and omits some. Of 50,000 to 65,000 clones detected, about 90% appear once; the ten largest clones hold about 9.4%. This specimen was peripheral blood mononuclear cells (PBMCs), taken before the fourth cycle of nivolumab. The receptors here all came from a human donor with classical Hodgkin lymphoma.

V and J are TRBV7-9 and TRBJ1-6; TRBD1 matches 7 bases. The CDR3 has 14 amino acids. V shed 5 bases and J 10 bases; nucleotides not matched to a gene: 8. Looked up from germline, CDR1 is SEHNR and CDR2 is FQNEAQ (reference sequence). The CDR3 bases are TGTGCCAGCAGCCCGGACAGGCCACGATCACCCCTCCACTTT. As protein: CASSPDRPRSPLHF.

The chain joins TRBV11-2 to TRBJ2-1; D possibly corresponds to TRBD2 (7 bases). CDR3 size: 15 residues. Germline assignment: CDR1 SGHAT and CDR2 FQNNGV. V was cut by 5 bases and J by 6 bases, with 17 bases left in between. CDR3 bases: TGTGCCAGCAGCCCAAGTGGGGGGGGGCTCAATGAGCAGTTCTTC. Translating it yields CASSPSGGGLNEQFF.

The chain couples TRBV29-1 to TRBJ2-5; no clear D. There are 14 residues in the CDR3. Deletions cut 7 bases from V and 1 base from J, with 16 bases between. Germline V gives CDR1 SQVTM, CDR2 ANQGSEA. The CDR3 DNA is TGCAGCGGGCGAGTGTTCAGTGTCCAAGAGACCCAGTACTTC. Translated: CSGRVFSVQETQYF.

On this clone itself: An end of the junction does not agree with germline; a read error may underlie this. The chain couples TRBV29-1 to TRBJ1-1; D unresolved. CDR1 is SQVTM and CDR2 is ANQGSEA in the germline V gene. CDR3 length: 10 residues. CDR3 region: CSVENIEAFF. The DNA for the CDR3 is TGCAGCGTTGAAAACATTGAAGCTTTCTTT.

The chain joins TRBV11-1 to TRBJ2-3; 8 bases line up with TRBD2. The CDR3 has 16 amino acids. V trimming: 4 bases; J trimming: 2 bases; junction bases outside the gene matches: 8. The germline V gene encodes CDR1 SGHAT and CDR2 FQDESV (reference sequence). The CDR3: CASSYRGGLTTDTQYF. CDR3 DNA: TGTGCCAGCAGCTACCGCGGGGGGTTGACCACAGATACGCAGTATTTT. Variable domain in full (rest from reference TRBV11-1 and TRBJ2-3): EAEVAQSPRYKITEKSQAVAFWCDPISGHATLYWYRQILGQGPELLVQFQDESVVDDSQLPKDRFSAERLKGVDSTLKIQPAELGDSAMYLCASSYRGGLTTDTQYFGPGTRLTVL.

The CDR3 loop is CAWSRGFTDTQYF. The CDR3 bases are TGTGCCTGGAGTCGAGGGTTCACAGATACGCAGTATTTT. This rearrangement joins TRBV30 to TRBJ2-3; possible D gene TRBD2, 5 bases. Trimming left V 2 bases short and J 2 bases short, with 8 bases between. This CDR3 is built from 13 residues. Germline CDR1 and CDR2: GTSNPN and SVGIG (reference sequence).

This clone came up a few times. The DNA of the CDR3 is TGCGCCAGCAGTGAGACAGGGGGCAATGGCTACACCTTC. Amino acids: CASSETGGNGYTF. The chain joins TRBV10-1 to TRBJ1-2; 9 bases are shared with TRBD1. The length of the CDR3 is 13 residues. Germline V gives CDR1 WNHNN, CDR2 SYGVQD (reference sequence). The J segment lost 6 bases and the V segment lost 2 bases, leaving 1 base of the junction unmatched.

The chain employs TRBV18 and TRBJ1-6; weak D call: TRBD1 (6 bases). The CDR3 consists of 14 residues. CDR1 and CDR2 from the germline V gene are KGHSH and LQKENI. V gave up 0 bases and J gave up 6 bases, with 6 bases separating them. As DNA, the CDR3 is TGTGCCAGCTCACCACCGGACAGTAATTCACCCCTCCACTTT. Translated, it gives CASSPPDSNSPLHF.

The rearrangement links TRBV19 to TRBJ2-1; no clear D. Per germline, CDR1 LNHDA and CDR2 SQIVND (reference sequence). Trimming removed 0 bases from V and 4 bases from J, with 10 bases in between. The CDR3 totals 15 residues. This chain's CDR3 is CASSIDGWGYNEQFF. The CDR3 region has the DNA TGTGCCAGTAGTATAGATGGATGGGGATACAATGAGCAGTTCTTC.

V gene TRBV19 combines with J gene TRBJ1-6; maybe TRBD1 (6 bases). Trimming cost V 4 bases and J 7 bases, with 14 bases left between them. The germline gives CDR1 LNHDA, CDR2 SQIVND (reference sequence). The CDR3 is 15 amino acids. The CDR3 nucleotides read TGTGCCAGTAGTACCTCAGGGGTGGGGAATTCACCCCTCCACTTT. Translated: CASSTSGVGNSPLHF.

This chain connects TRBV6-5 to TRBJ1-2; 7 bases match TRBD1. Trimming removed 0 bases from V and 4 bases from J; junction bases left unmatched: 5. CDR1 MNHEY and CDR2 SVGAGI come from the germline V gene. The CDR3 runs to 15 residues. CDR3 nucleotides: TGTGCCAGCAGTTACTCTCCGACAGGGTCCTATGGCTACACCTTC. Its translation: CASSYSPTGSYGYTF.

The CDR3 protein is CASSLEGSSYEQYF. CDR3 DNA sequence: TGCGCCAGCAGCTTGGAGGGCAGCTCCTACGAGCAGTACTTC. This chain links TRBV5-1 with TRBJ2-7; no reliable D call. V was clipped by 0 bases and J by 0 bases, with 7 bases between them. From germline, CDR1 is SGHRS and CDR2 YFSETQ. CDR3 length: 14 residues.

This chain joins TRBV29-1 and TRBJ2-1; 7 nucleotides line up with TRBD1. The CDR3 runs 13 residues. V shed 6 bases, J shed 9 bases, and the junction held 11 bases outside the gene matches. CDR1 is SQVTM, CDR2 ANQGSEA, per germline. The CDR3 DNA is TGCAGCGTCGCAGGACAGGTCCAGGGTGAGCAGTTCTTC. Amino acids: CSVAGQVQGEQFF.

This clone has a single count. The CDR3 reads CASREGGRDQPQHF. The CDR3 nucleotides read TGTGCCAGTAGAGAGGGGGGTCGGGATCAGCCCCAGCATTTT. The chain uses TRBV7-2 and TRBJ1-5, with D possibly TRBD1 on 6 matching bases. The CDR3 contains 14 residues. The ends were cut back, 9 bases at V and 5 bases at J, with 17 bases in the middle. CDR1 and CDR2 from the germline V gene are SGHTA and FQGNSA.

This CDR3 is CASSLKWENTEAFF. The CDR3 nucleotides are TGTGCCAGCAGTCTCAAATGGGAAAACACTGAAGCTTTCTTT. V gene TRBV7-9 combines with J gene TRBJ1-1, with unresolved D. Trimming left V 6 bases short and J 2 bases short, with 13 bases between. The CDR3 extends over 14 amino acids. Germline lookup yields CDR1 SEHNR and CDR2 FQNEAQ (reference sequence).

The gene calls are TRBV5-3 and TRBJ1-1; unclear D gene. TRBV5-3 is an ORF, with its function uncertain. The CDR3 loop spans 16 amino acids. Trimming took 6 bases from V and 4 from J, leaving 22 bases between them. As DNA, the CDR3 is TGTGCCAGAAAATGGTCCCTAAGGGTTGGTTTCACTGAAGCTTTCTTT. It specifies CARKWSLRVGFTEAFF.

The chain combines TRBV5-4 with TRBJ2-5; TRBD2 aligns across 11 bases. J gave up 5 bases and V 5 bases, and 14 bases lay outside the gene matches. Germline assignment: CDR1 SGHNT and CDR2 YYREEE (reference sequence). The CDR3 has 17 residues. The DNA of the CDR3 is TGTGCCAGCAGGGGCAGCCTTAGCGGGGGGGCCGGCGAGACCCAGTACTTC. This codes for CASRGSLSGGAGETQYF.

J is TRBJ1-3 and V is TRBV4-1; no firm D call. V dropped 5 bases and J dropped 0 bases, with 11 bases sitting between them. Germline values: CDR1 MGHRA, CDR2 YSYEKL. CDR3 length: 15 residues. The CDR3, as DNA: TGCGCCAGCAGCTTCGACCCTAACTCTGGAAACACCATATATTTT. This codes for CASSFDPNSGNTIYF.

The chain employs TRBV28 and TRBJ1-1; 9 positions match TRBD1. Losses at the gene ends were 0 bases for V and 1 base for J; bases not matched to a gene: 3. Germline assignment: CDR1 MDHEN and CDR2 SYDVKM. This CDR3 spans 16 amino acids. CDR3 amino acids: CASSLWGQGTNTEAFF. CDR3 in DNA: TGTGCCAGCAGTTTATGGGGACAGGGAACGAACACTGAAGCTTTCTTT.

The J gene is TRBJ2-1, the V gene TRBV7-9, with D possibly being TRBD2 (5 bases). Germline lookup yields CDR1 SEHNR and CDR2 FQNEAQ (reference sequence). Trimming cost V 3 bases and J 5 bases, with 8 bases left between them. The CDR3 sequence is 13 residues long. The CDR3, as DNA: TGTGCCAGCAGCTTGTGGGAGCACAATGAGCAGTTCTTC. Residues: CASSLWEHNEQFF.

The rearrangement uses TRBV6-1 and TRBJ1-4, with 7 positions matching TRBD1. With V trimmed by 6 bases and J by 6 bases, 10 bases remained unmatched. The germline V gene encodes CDR1 MNHNS and CDR2 SASEGT. The CDR3 loop spans 15 amino acids. The CDR3 is CASSLSAGQDEKLFF. CDR3 DNA sequence: TGTGCCAGCAGCCTATCAGCAGGACAGGATGAAAAACTGTTTTTT.

The sample holds a few counts of this clone. This chain uses TRBV25-1 with TRBJ1-1; no definite D call. Trimming took 7 bases from V and 1 from J, leaving 13 bases between them. The CDR3 totals 14 residues. Germline-derived CDR1 and CDR2 are MGHDK and SYGVNS. The CDR3 region is CASKVGTSNTEAFF. CDR3 nucleotides: TGTGCCAGCAAGGTTGGAACTTCGAACACTGAAGCTTTCTTT.

This sequence joins TRBV18 and TRBJ1-6; D not resolved. Per germline, CDR1 KGHSH and CDR2 LQKENI. The CDR3 sequence is 15 residues long. The V and J ends lost 3 bases and 6 bases respectively, with 12 bases between them. CDR3 bases: TGTGCCAGCTCACCTTTGGACGCCGCTAATTCACCCCTCCACTTT. Translated: CASSPLDAANSPLHF.

V usage is TRBV5-4 and J usage is TRBJ1-4; no definite D call. CDR1 and CDR2 (germline): SGHNT, YYREEE (reference sequence). Trimming stripped 2 bases from V and 5 bases from J, with 10 bases between. CDR3 size: 14 residues. The CDR3 protein is CASSFDSDNEKLFF. The CDR3 DNA reads TGTGCCAGCAGCTTTGATTCGGACAATGAAAAACTGTTTTTT.

The chain couples TRBV2 to TRBJ2-1; D unclear. CDR1 SNHLY and CDR2 FYNNEI come from the germline V gene. V was clipped by 7 bases and J by 7 bases, with 8 bases between them. CDR3 length: 11 amino acids. Here the CDR3 reads CASTYKNEQFF. DNA of the CDR3: TGTGCCAGCACTTACAAGAATGAGCAGTTCTTC.

The gene calls are TRBV4-1 and TRBJ1-6, with TRBD1 as a possible D gene (6 bases). V lost 5 bases and J lost 12, with 20 bases in between. The CDR3 is 15 residues long. Germline V CDR1 and CDR2: MGHRA, YSYEKL. The CDR3 region has the DNA TGCGCCAGCAGCGGGGGCACGGGGGGCCGACTACCCCTCCACTTT. Protein sequence: CASSGGTGGRLPLHF.

The J gene is TRBJ1-2, the V gene TRBV25-1; D gene unclear. V lost 5 bases to trimming and J lost 3 bases, with 13 bases between them. The CDR3 runs to 14 residues. Germline V gene sequence: CDR1 MGHDK, CDR2 SYGVNS. In nucleotides, the CDR3 is TGTGCCAGCAGTAAAGGGCCCACGGACTATGGCTACACCTTC. Its translation is CASSKGPTDYGYTF.

The chain carries TRBV19 and TRBJ1-1; possible D gene TRBD1, 6 bases. CDR1 and CDR2 from the germline V gene are LNHDA and SQIVND (reference sequence). Trimming left V 11 bases short and J 1 base short, with 14 bases between. The CDR3 loop spans 13 amino acids. CDR3 in amino acids: CASRGQWNTEAFF. In DNA, the CDR3 is TGTGCCTCCCGCGGACAGTGGAACACTGAAGCTTTCTTT.

The chain couples TRBV7-3 to TRBJ1-2; the D is unclear. The CDR3 sequence is 12 residues long. CDR1 is SGHTA, CDR2 FQGTGA, per germline. V lost 4 bases and J lost 10, with 13 bases in between. The CDR3 DNA is TGTGCCAGCAGCTCTCACAGCGGTTACTACACCTTC. As protein: CASSSHSGYYTF.